This is a list of T cell receptor beta chains from one sample in a study of blood T cell repertoires in COVID-19. The method was immunoSEQ multiplex PCR; TCRdb's version includes in-frame clones alone and lacks a portion of them. Of nearly 300,000 clones listed, roughly nine tenths are singletons. Sample: PBMCs or T cells enriched from blood (not recorded which). All receptors come from a woman aged 45-60 years who had been exposed to COVID-19. Each CDR3 is given with its conserved first and last residue. D genes are given only for firm matches. Clone size, where shown, is once, few, many, or a class for clones that have expanded.

J gene | V gene | clone size | D gene | CDR3 DNA | CDR3 protein
TRBJ2-3 | TRBV27 | NA | TRBD1 | TGTGCCAGCAGTCCCGGGACAGGCCAGGTAACGCAGTATTTT | CASSPGTGQVTQYF
TRBJ2-5 | TRBV2 | NA | TRBD2 | TGTGCCAGTGGCTCCTTAGCGGGGGAGATACAAGAGACCCAGTACTTC | CASGSLAGEIQETQYF
TRBJ2-5 | TRBV5-1 | NA | NA | TGCGCCAGCAGCTTGGAGGGGGTGAGAGAGACCCAGTACTTC | CASSLEGVRETQYF
TRBJ2-7 | TRBV28 | NA | TRBD1 | TGTGCCAGCCGGGGACAGGGGAGAAACGAGCAGTACTTC | CASRGQGRNEQYF
TRBJ1-2 | TRBV28 | NA | TRBD1 | TGTGCCAGCAGCCCTCAGGGGGATCGCGGCTACACCTTC | CASSPQGDRGYTF
TRBJ2-2 | TRBV24-1 | NA | TRBD2 | TGTGCCACCCGTCCGGGGGGGGCTACCACCGGGGAGCTGTTTTTT | CATRPGGATTGELFF
TRBJ1-2 | TRBV5-4 | NA | NA | TGTGCCAGCAGCTCACTTCTAAACTATGGCTACACCTTC | CASSSLLNYGYTF
TRBJ1-1 | TRBV6-5 | NA | TRBD1 | TGTGCCAGCGGGACAGGGGGCTGGAGTACTGAAGCTTTCTTT | CASGTGGWSTEAFF
TRBJ2-1 | TRBV6-5 | NA | TRBD1 | TGTGCCAGCAGGGCCTGGACAGGGTACAATGAGCAGTTCTTC | CASRAWTGYNEQFF
TRBJ1-3 | TRBV9 | once | NA | TGTGCCAGCAGCGTTAAGCCAGGAAACACCATATATTTT | CASSVKPGNTIYF
TRBJ2-1 | TRBV6-5 | NA | NA | TGTGCCAGTGAGGATTATGAGCAGTTCTTC | CASEDYEQFF
TRBJ2-2 | TRBV27 | NA | NA | TGTGCCAGCAGTTTATACAGGACCGGGGAGCTGTTTTTT | CASSLYRTGELFF
TRBJ1-2 | TRBV28 | NA | TRBD1 | TGTGCCAGCAGCGCAGACAGGGCGCTTGGCTACACCTTC | CASSADRALGYTF
TRBJ2-2 | TRBV18 | NA | NA | TGTGCCAGCTCACCTCGCGGGTGGTCCAATACCGGGGAGCTGTTTTTT | CASSPRGWSNTGELFF
TRBJ1-2 | TRBV5-1 | NA | NA | TGCGCCAGCAGCTTGGTCGCAGCTAACTATGGCTACACCTTC | CASSLVAANYGYTF
TRBJ2-7 | TRBV6-5 | NA | TRBD1 | TGTGCCAGCAGGCCGGGACAGGGCTACGAGCAGTACTTC | CASRPGQGYEQYF
TRBJ2-7 | TRBV12-3/TRBV12-4 | NA | NA | TGTGCCAGCAGTACCGGGTTCATCCACGAGCAGTACTTC | CASSTGFIHEQYF
TRBJ2-7 | TRBV6-1 | NA | TRBD2 | TGTGCCAGCAGTGAACTGGGAGGGGATGTTTTCTACGAGCAGTACTTC | CASSELGGDVFYEQYF
TRBJ2-5 | TRBV12-3/TRBV12-4 | NA | NA | TGTGCCAGCAGTTTCTCGGGGTCAGAGACCCAGTACTTC | CASSFSGSETQYF
TRBJ1-2 | TRBV6-5 | NA | NA | TGTGCCAGCCAGGGTTGGAGGAGGGATGGCTACACCTTC | CASQGWRRDGYTF
TRBJ2-7 | TRBV5-1 | NA | NA | TGCGCCAGCAGCTTGGGTCAGGGTGGTTACGAGCAGTACTTC | CASSLGQGGYEQYF
TRBJ1-4 | TRBV24-1 | few | NA | TGTGCCACCAAGGCGGCTGCAACTAATGAAAAACTGTTTTTT | CATKAAATNEKLFF
TRBJ1-5 | TRBV6-5 | NA | NA | TGTGCCAGCAGCCGGGAGGGGCTCGGGAATCAGCCCCAGCATTTT | CASSREGLGNQPQHF
TRBJ2-5 | TRBV3-1/TRBV3-2 | NA | TRBD1 | TGTGCCAGCAGTCATTGGACAGGGGTGTACCAAGAGACCCAGTACTTC | CASSHWTGVYQETQYF
TRBJ1-6 | TRBV5-1 | NA | TRBD1 | TGCGCCAGCAGCGAGGGACAGGGTAATTCACCCCTCCACTTT | CASSEGQGNSPLHF
TRBJ2-7 | TRBV18 | NA | TRBD1 | TGTGCCAGCTCACCGGACAGGGTAGCCCTTTACGAGCAGTACTTC | CASSPDRVALYEQYF
TRBJ1-2 | TRBV5-8 | NA | NA | TGTGCCAGCAACCCAGGGATTGGTAACTATGGCTACACCTTC | CASNPGIGNYGYTF
TRBJ2-7 | TRBV18 | NA | NA | TGTGCCAGCTCACCACGGGGACAAGATTCCTACGAGCAGTACTTC | CASSPRGQDSYEQYF
TRBJ1-6 | TRBV3-1/TRBV3-2 | NA | NA | TGTGCCAGCAGCCCAGCTCAGGGGTTCTATAATTCACCCCTCCACTTT | CASSPAQGFYNSPLHF
TRBJ2-1 | TRBV7-8 | NA | TRBD2 | TGTGCCAGCAGCTTACGACTAGCGGGGTCCAATGAGCAGTTCTTC | CASSLRLAGSNEQFF
TRBJ2-1 | TRBV5-1 | NA | TRBD1 | TGCGCCAGCAGCTTGGTAACAGGGGGAAACAATGAGCAGTTCTTC | CASSLVTGGNNEQFF
TRBJ1-6 | TRBV7-9 | once | NA | TGTGCCAGCAGCGAAGCAGGAGGTAATTCACCCCTCCACTTT | CASSEAGGNSPLHF
TRBJ1-4 | TRBV7-9 | few | NA | TGTGCCAGCAGCCGCGTGGGGCAGGGTGAAAAACTGTTTTTT | CASSRVGQGEKLFF
TRBJ1-2 | TRBV2 | NA | TRBD1 | TGTGCCAGCAGCTTTGACAGGGAATATGGCTACACCTTC | CASSFDREYGYTF
TRBJ1-2 | TRBV3-1/TRBV3-2 | NA | NA | TGTGCCAGCAGCGACGAGGGGGGGTTGAGCAACTATGGCTACACCTTC | CASSDEGGLSNYGYTF
TRBJ2-3 | TRBV13 | NA | NA | TGTGCCAGCAGCTTAGGCGGGTCCCGCACAGATACGCAGTATTTT | CASSLGGSRTDTQYF
TRBJ2-3 | TRBV5-1 | NA | TRBD2 | TGCGCCCGCAGCGCCGCGCGGGGGGGAAGCACAGATACGCAGTATTTT | CARSAARGGSTDTQYF
TRBJ1-6 | TRBV6-1 | NA | TRBD1 | TGTGCCAGCAGTGACGGGACAGGGCTTAATTCACCCCTCCACTTT | CASSDGTGLNSPLHF
TRBJ1-6 | TRBV19 | NA | NA | TGTGCCAGTACCGAAGGAGGGAAATATAATTCACCCCTCCACTTT | CASTEGGKYNSPLHF
TRBJ2-7 | TRBV6-5 | NA | TRBD1 | TGTGCCAGCAGTTCTCTTACGGGACAGTCTTACTACGAGCAGTACTTC | CASSSLTGQSYYEQYF
TRBJ2-2 | TRBV18 | NA | NA | TGTGCCAGCTCACCATCGCAGGATAGGACCGGGGAGCTGTTTTTT | CASSPSQDRTGELFF
TRBJ2-7 | TRBV7-8 | few | NA | TGTGCCAGCAGCTTAGTTCAGGGATCCTACGAGCAGTACTTC | CASSLVQGSYEQYF
TRBJ1-4 | TRBV19 | NA | NA | TGTGCCAGTAGTATAGATCTACGGGAAAAACTGTTTTTT | CASSIDLREKLFF
TRBJ2-7 | TRBV5-1 | NA | NA | TGCGCCAGCAGCTCCCCAGGGGTGGGCGAGCAGTACTTC | CASSSPGVGEQYF
TRBJ2-5 | TRBV5-1 | NA | TRBD1 | TGCGCCAGCAGCGCGGGACAGGGACCCAAAGAGACCCAGTACTTC | CASSAGQGPKETQYF
TRBJ1-5 | TRBV5-1 | NA | TRBD1 | TGCGCCAGCAGCTTGGGGGACTTCCAGGGGGGTCAGCCCCAGCATTTT | CASSLGDFQGGQPQHF
TRBJ2-3 | TRBV7-2 | NA | TRBD2 | TGTGCCAGCAGCACCAAGACTAGCGGTGGGTCAGATACGCAGTATTTT | CASSTKTSGGSDTQYF
TRBJ2-1 | TRBV4-1 | NA | TRBD2 | TGCGCCAGCAGCCAAGATTGGGGGGGGTATGAGCAGTTCTTC | CASSQDWGGYEQFF
TRBJ2-2 | TRBV28 | NA | NA | TGTGCCAGCAGCTATACACATAGGTTCGGGACACCGAACACCGGGGAGCTGTTTTTT | CASSYTHRFGTPNTGELFF
TRBJ1-2 | TRBV28 | NA | NA | TGTGCCAGCAGTTTATCGACAGAGTATGGCTACACCTTC | CASSLSTEYGYTF
TRBJ2-3 | TRBV6-4 | NA | TRBD1 | TGTGCCAGCAGTACCAGGGGGTTCACAGATACGCAGTATTTT | CASSTRGFTDTQYF
TRBJ1-3 | TRBV15 | NA | NA | TGTGCCACCAGCACGGGAAACACCATATATTTT | CATSTGNTIYF
TRBJ2-5 | TRBV16 | NA | NA | TGTGCCAGCAGCCCCCAAGAGACGCAGGGTTTTGACTTC | CASSPQETQGFDF
TRBJ1-2 | TRBV11-2 | NA | NA | TGTGCCAGCAGCAAACAGGGCGGGTATGGCTACACCTTC | CASSKQGGYGYTF
TRBJ2-3 | TRBV3-1/TRBV3-2 | NA | TRBD2 | TGTGCCAGCAGCATTCCTAGCGGGACTCTGGATACGCAGTATTTT | CASSIPSGTLDTQYF
TRBJ1-1 | TRBV29-1 | NA | TRBD1 | TGCAGCGTTGAGAAGGGGACAGGGGACACTGAAGCTTTCTTT | CSVEKGTGDTEAFF